This TCR beta chain comes out of a study of molecular identifiers for immune sequencing clone quantification. TCRdb reprocessed the PCR reads via MiXCR and lists one record per CDR3 protein. In the table there are some 680,000 distinct CDR3 sequences, roughly 23% of which are singletons. V lost 6 bases and J lost 1; bases outside the gene matches: 6. There are 14 residues in the CDR3. CDR1 and CDR2 (germline): MDHEN, SYDVKM. Naive CD8 sequencing libraries were generated from around 20,000 to 990,000 sorted cells, with 10%, 30% or 50% RNA as input. In its sample, this clonotype was seen a few times. This clonotype was obtained from a human donor in good health. Some libraries in this study had Jurkat cell RNA spiked in. Sequenced: naive CD8+ T cells from blood, with Jurkat cell RNA spiked in. The subset was: FACS-sorted CD8+CD4-CCR7+CD45RA+ naive T cells. The J gene is TRBJ2-7, the V gene TRBV28; 7 positions match TRBD1. The CDR3 is CASSQTGQSYEQYF. CDR3 in DNA: TGTGCCAGCAGCCAGACGGGACAGTCCTACGAGCAGTACTTC.